This TCR beta chain was profiled in a study of CD8 T cells in Susac syndrome. Reverse transcription used roughly 0.5 to 1 ug RNA and random hexamers. The CDR3 of TCR beta was amplified by immunoSEQ multiplex PCR across 54 Vbeta and 13 Jbeta. Via MiXCR, TCRdb re-called the immunoSEQ multiplex PCR reads, giving one row per CDR3 protein. The data show about 300,000 distinct CDR3 sequences, with around nine tenths seen just once and around 0.18% held by the top ten. Germline V gene lookup returns CDR1 PRHDT and CDR2 FYEKMQ (reference sequence). The CDR3 covers 16 residues. Trimming removed 3 bases at V and 6 bases at J, with 21 bases between. CD8+ and CD4+ T cells from blood underwent TCR beta sequencing. TEMRA cells underwent FACS enrichment and CD8+ and CD4+ T cells underwent negative isolation. This clonotype was found once.

V gene TRBV13 combines with J gene TRBJ2-7; tentative D call: TRBD2 (6 bases). This sequence originates from a human donor with multiple sclerosis. The sample was CD8+ T cells from PBMCs. Written as DNA, the CDR3 is TGTGCCAGCAGCTTCATGGGAGGAGCCCAGAACTCCGAGCAGTACTTC. This encodes CASSFMGGAQNSEQYF.